A single T cell receptor (beta chain) is shown here with its context. Antigen specificity is unknown. Germline values: CDR1 LNHNV, CDR2 YYDKDF (reference sequence). V lost 0 bases to trimming and J lost 7 bases; unmatched junction nucleotides: 5. The CDR3 is 16 amino acids. A sample-barcoded 5' primer and a J-beta primer mix were used in a second PCR of roughly 6 to 11 cycles. TCRdb reprocessed the 5' RACE reads via MiXCR and lists one record per CDR3 protein. Among some 1.8 million distinct CDR3 sequences listed, more than 35% were seen once. Per sample, a minimum of 7 million PBMCs were isolated. The entry originates in a study of blood T cells in healthy people across ages. General observations from the study: Calculation of diversity from one million T cells yielded estimates considered to be underestimates.

Sequenced: blood. The chain is built from TRBV15 and TRBJ2-1; TRBD1 matches 11 bases. The receptor's source is a human donor in good health. In DNA, the CDR3 is TGTGCCACCAGCAGAGATCTGGGACAGGGGGGAAATGAGCAGTTCTTC. Protein sequence: CATSRDLGQGGNEQFF.